One and the same sample provided the 25 T cell receptor beta chains below, sequenced in a study of cytomegalovirus exposure and HLA in healthy donors (dated by TCRdb to the late 2010s). Library prep was done by the immunoSEQ multiplex PCR assay. A mixture of 60 forward primers for TCR Vbeta segments and 13 reverse primers for TCR Jbeta segments was used in the multiplex PCR. The clones in this table, taken by TCRdb from immuneACCESS, are in-frame only. Not every clone is retained; where verified, under half of the shortfall comes from an unresolved V gene, and the cause of the rest is unknown. This sample lists under 170,000 clones; around 60% were detected once. The ten biggest clones cover roughly 7% of the sample. Specimen: PBMCs. The receptors originated from a woman aged 55-69 years in good health and CMV-seropositive.

The V and J genes are TRBV7-2 and TRBJ2-3; 14 positions agree with TRBD2. The CDR3 runs 16 residues. Unmatched junction bases numbered 7, after V lost 5 bases and J lost 6 bases. CDR1 is SGHTA and CDR2 is FQGNSA in the germline V gene. Here the CDR3 DNA reads TGTGCCAGCAGCGGGGGACTAGCGGGAGATATGGATACGCAGTATTTT. Its translation: CASSGGLAGDMDTQYF. Based on the CDR3 plus reference TRBV7-2 and TRBJ2-3, the full variable domain is GAGVSQSPSNKVTEKGKDVELRCDPISGHTALYWYRQSLGQGLEFLIYFQGNSAPDKSGLPSDRFSAERTGGSVSTLTIQRTQQEDSAVYLCASSGGLAGDMDTQYFGPGTRLTVL.

In its sample, this clone is medium-sized. The chain uses TRBV7-9 and TRBJ1-4, with 10 bases that match TRBD1. Unmatched junction bases numbered 7, after V lost 3 bases and J lost 6 bases. The germline CDR1 and CDR2 sequences are SEHNR and FQNEAQ (reference sequence). The CDR3 runs to 16 residues. CDR3 region: CASSFPRTGGDEKLFF. DNA of the CDR3: TGTGCCAGCAGCTTCCCTCGGACAGGGGGAGATGAAAAACTGTTTTTT.

This clone has just one count. The CDR3 loop reads CASSLGTGSIRTQYF. DNA of the CDR3: TGCGCCAGCAGCTTGGGGACAGGGAGTATCCGTACGCAGTATTTT. The chain recombines TRBV5-1 with TRBJ2-3; TRBD1 agrees at 8 bases. The ends lost 0 bases at V and 8 bases at J; junction bases unmatched: 8. Germline CDR1 reads SGHRS; CDR2 reads YFSETQ. The CDR3 has 15 residues.

V usage is TRBV9 and J usage is TRBJ2-1, with D tentatively TRBD2 (5 bases). V gave up 0 bases and J gave up 10 bases, with 11 bases separating them. The length of the CDR3 is 13 residues. Per germline, CDR1 SGDLS and CDR2 YYNGEE. Here the CDR3 reads CASSVVQGLEQFF. The CDR3 region has the DNA TGTGCCAGCAGCGTAGTTCAAGGACTCGAGCAGTTCTTC.

The rearrangement uses TRBV28 and TRBJ1-1; 7 bases are a match to TRBD1. The CDR3 totals 12 residues. Germline V gives CDR1 MDHEN, CDR2 SYDVKM. V trimming: 4 bases; J trimming: 8 bases; junction bases outside the gene matches: 4. The CDR3 bases are TGTGCCAGCAGTTGGGGGACAGTGGAAGCTTTCTTT. It is translated as CASSWGTVEAFF. The full variable domain, rest sourced from reference TRBV28 and TRBJ1-1, is DVKVTQSSRYLVKRTGEKVFLECVQDMDHENMFWYRQDPGLGLRLIYFSYDVKMKEKGDIPEGYSVSREKKERFSLILESASTNQTSMYLCASSWGTVEAFFGQGTRLTVV.

J is TRBJ2-7 and V is TRBV28; D gene ambiguous. Trimming pared 6 bases from V and 0 bases from J, leaving 15 bases between. Per the germline V gene, CDR1 is MDHEN and CDR2 is SYDVKM. The CDR3 spans 15 residues. The CDR3 sequence: CASSLSFSLSYEQYF. The CDR3 DNA reads as TGTGCCAGCAGCTTAAGCTTTTCCCTCTCCTACGAGCAGTACTTC.

This chain uses TRBV7-9 with TRBJ2-1; 10 bases line up with TRBD2. J gave up 3 bases and V 5 bases, and 4 bases lay outside the gene matches. The CDR3 totals 15 residues. The germline gives CDR1 SEHNR, CDR2 FQNEAQ (reference sequence). DNA for the CDR3: TGTGCCAGCAGCCCCGGGACTAGCGACTACAATGAGCAGTTCTTC. Translating it yields CASSPGTSDYNEQFF.

This chain uses TRBV11-2 with TRBJ2-7; D possibly corresponds to TRBD2 (6 bases). CDR1 is SGHAT and CDR2 is FQNNGV in the germline V gene. Trimming left V 5 bases short and J 2 bases short, with 13 bases between. The CDR3 covers 14 residues. CDR3 loop: CASSVGGGAYEQYF. The CDR3 region has the DNA TGTGCCAGCAGCGTCGGGGGAGGCGCCTACGAGCAGTACTTC.

This clone was seen only a few times. The V call is TRBV5-1, the J call TRBJ2-7, with D possibly being TRBD2 (6 bases). With 0 bases removed from V and 5 bases from J, the gap between germline ends came to 12 bases. Germline CDR1 is SGHRS and CDR2 is YFSETQ. The CDR3 length is 14 residues. CDR3 sequence reads: CASSLGTTVDEQYF. In DNA, the CDR3 is TGCGCCAGCAGCTTGGGGACTACTGTCGACGAGCAGTACTTC.

The rearrangement joins TRBV25-1 to TRBJ2-5; 8 bases line up with TRBD1. CDR1 and CDR2 from the germline V gene are MGHDK and SYGVNS. The ends lost 3 bases at V and 5 bases at J; junction bases unmatched: 2. CDR3 length: 13 residues. The CDR3 reads CASSEGDRETQYF. CDR3 DNA sequence: TGTGCCAGCAGTGAGGGGGACAGGGAGACCCAGTACTTC.

The rearrangement uses TRBV19 and TRBJ2-6, with D unresolved. Per germline, CDR1 LNHDA and CDR2 SQIVND (reference sequence). Trimming pared 10 bases from V and 0 bases from J, leaving 13 bases between. The CDR3 totals 15 residues. The CDR3 DNA is TGTGCCACAAACCGACGGAGCTCTGGGGCCAACGTCCTGACTTTC. Its protein product is CATNRRSSGANVLTF.

Here the CDR3 reads CAISGTGGAGTEAFF. CDR3 nucleotide sequence: TGTGCCATCAGTGGGACAGGGGGCGCGGGCACTGAAGCTTTCTTT. This chain links TRBV10-3 with TRBJ1-1; 11 bases are a match to TRBD1. Trimming removed 4 bases from V and 4 bases from J; junction bases left unmatched: 5. Germline CDR1 is ENHRY and CDR2 is SYGVKD. The CDR3 loop spans 15 amino acids.

V gene TRBV27 combines with J gene TRBJ1-2; 7 nucleotides match TRBD1. With 4 bases clipped from V and 2 bases from J, the junction kept 4 bases outside the gene matches. There are 14 residues in the CDR3. CDR1 MNHEY and CDR2 SMNVEV come from the germline V gene (reference sequence). DNA for the CDR3: TGTGCCAGCAGTTATGGACAGGCGAACTATGGCTACACCTTC. The encoded protein is CASSYGQANYGYTF.

Worth noting for this clone: The sample has other DNA sequences that encode this CDR3 too. The rearrangement links TRBV10-2 to TRBJ2-7; the match to TRBD1 covers 9 bases. In germline, CDR1 is WSHSY, CDR2 SAAADI. The trim removed 4 bases at V and 2 bases at J, leaving 0 bases unmatched. The CDR3 extends over 13 amino acids. CDR3 in DNA: TGCGCCAGCAGTGGACAGGGGGCCTACGAGCAGTACTTC. Its translation is CASSGQGAYEQYF.

This clone was seen just once. This chain links TRBV5-1 with TRBJ1-1; TRBD1 might be the D (5 bases). V gave up 4 bases and J gave up 6 bases, with 13 bases separating them. CDR1 SGHRS and CDR2 YFSETQ come from the germline V gene. The CDR3 contains 13 residues. CDR3 nucleotides: TGCGCCAGCAGCCCAAACGGGGGACCTGAAGCTTTCTTT. Its protein product is CASSPNGGPEAFF.

The chain has TRBV28 and TRBJ1-5, with a possible D match to TRBD1 (6 bases). The length of the CDR3 is 16 residues. The germline V gene encodes CDR1 MDHEN and CDR2 SYDVKM. Trimming took off 8 bases at V and 3 bases at J, with 20 bases between the two ends. The CDR3 DNA is TGTGCCAGCGTCCCTGGGGGGGCCCGTTACAATCAGCCCCAGCATTTT. Translating gives CASVPGGARYNQPQHF.

The chain uses TRBV4-1 and TRBJ1-4; D gene ambiguous. V was trimmed by 0 bases and J by 5 bases, leaving 13 bases between them. Germline V gene lookup returns CDR1 MGHRA and CDR2 YSYEKL. The CDR3 has 16 amino acids. CDR3 region: CASSQDSGSYNEKLFF. The CDR3 DNA sequence: TGCGCCAGCAGCCAAGATTCCGGGTCCTACAATGAAAAACTGTTTTTT.

The chain employs TRBV9 and TRBJ1-1; 7 bases match TRBD1. The CDR3 spans 16 residues. Looked up from germline, CDR1 is SGDLS and CDR2 is YYNGEE. V shed 2 bases, J shed 0 bases, and the junction held 7 bases outside the gene matches. CDR3 region: CASSVSRDRLNTEAFF. CDR3 DNA sequence: TGTGCCAGCAGCGTTAGCCGGGACAGATTGAACACTGAAGCTTTCTTT.

The J gene is TRBJ1-5, the V gene TRBV7-2; D not certain. This CDR3 spans 15 amino acids. CDR1 SGHTA and CDR2 FQGNSA come from the germline V gene. Trimming took 2 bases from V and 0 from J, leaving 8 bases between them. The CDR3: CASSLRDYSNQPQHF. CDR3 nucleotide sequence: TGTGCCAGCAGCTTAAGAGATTATAGCAATCAGCCCCAGCATTTT. Full variable domain (remainder filled in from reference TRBV7-2 and TRBJ1-5): GAGVSQSPSNKVTEKGKDVELRCDPISGHTALYWYRQSLGQGLEFLIYFQGNSAPDKSGLPSDRFSAERTGGSVSTLTIQRTQQEDSAVYLCASSLRDYSNQPQHFGDGTRLSIL.

This clone showed up just a few times. The chain joins TRBV9 to TRBJ1-5; maybe TRBD1 (5 bases). Germline CDR1 is SGDLS and CDR2 is YYNGEE. V lost 0 bases and J lost 5, with 9 bases in between. The CDR3 has 14 amino acids. Written as DNA, the CDR3 is TGTGCCAGCAGCGTAGGGGGGGTAGATCAGCCCCAGCATTTT. Translating it yields CASSVGGVDQPQHF.

V gene TRBV5-5 combines with J gene TRBJ2-2; 15 nucleotides agree with TRBD2. Per germline, CDR1 SGHKS and CDR2 YYEKEE (reference sequence). This CDR3 has 17 residues. Unmatched junction bases numbered 8, after V lost 4 bases and J lost 7 bases. The CDR3 coding sequence is TGTGCCAGCAGCGAGGGACTAGCGGGAGGCGTGGGCGGGGAGCTGTTTTTT. This sequence encodes CASSEGLAGGVGGELFF.

This clone was recorded a few times. The rearrangement links TRBV7-9 to TRBJ2-7, with TRBD2 matching 8 bases. Germline V gene data show CDR1 as SEHNR and CDR2 as FQNEAQ (reference sequence). The junction had 9 bases not matched to a gene; V was cut back by 3 bases and J by 5 bases. This CDR3 contains 15 residues. The CDR3, as DNA: TGTGCCAGCAGCTTTCCGGGGGGGGTGGGAGACGAGCAGTACTTC. It encodes CASSFPGGVGDEQYF.

This clone came up a few times. V and J are TRBV5-4 and TRBJ2-7; 7 nucleotides agree with TRBD2. The V segment lost 0 bases and the J segment 4 bases; nucleotides outside the gene matches: 10. This CDR3 spans 16 amino acids. The germline V gene encodes CDR1 SGHNT and CDR2 YYREEE (reference sequence). This CDR3 is CASSLGTRDYAYEQYF. DNA of the CDR3: TGTGCCAGCAGCTTGGGCACCCGGGACTATGCATACGAGCAGTACTTC.

This clone was seen a handful of times. This chain joins TRBV5-4 and TRBJ2-7; TRBD2 agrees at 12 bases. Germline V CDR1 and CDR2: SGHNT, YYREEE (reference sequence). This CDR3 comprises 15 residues. The V and J ends lost 4 bases and 5 bases, in that order; junction bases with no gene match: 7. CDR3: CASSRRTSGKDEQYF. Here the CDR3 DNA reads TGTGCCAGCAGCAGGCGGACTAGCGGGAAGGACGAGCAGTACTTC. Combining the CDR3 with reference TRBV5-4 and TRBJ2-7 gives the whole variable domain ETGVTQSPTHLIKTRGQQVTLRCSSQSGHNTVSWYQQALGQGPQFIFQYYREEENGRGNFPPRFSGLQFPNYSSELNVNALELDDSALYLCASSRRTSGKDEQYFGPGTRLTVT.

This clone was detected a few times. The V call is TRBV5-8, the J call TRBJ2-2, with 10 positions matching TRBD1. This CDR3 is 17 amino acids long. The trim removed 1 base at V and 4 bases at J, leaving 7 bases unmatched. CDR1 SGHTS and CDR2 YDEGEE come from the germline V gene. The CDR3 spells CASSLTGQGTGTGELFF. The CDR3 DNA is TGTGCCAGCAGCTTGACGGGACAGGGGACGGGCACCGGGGAGCTGTTTTTT.